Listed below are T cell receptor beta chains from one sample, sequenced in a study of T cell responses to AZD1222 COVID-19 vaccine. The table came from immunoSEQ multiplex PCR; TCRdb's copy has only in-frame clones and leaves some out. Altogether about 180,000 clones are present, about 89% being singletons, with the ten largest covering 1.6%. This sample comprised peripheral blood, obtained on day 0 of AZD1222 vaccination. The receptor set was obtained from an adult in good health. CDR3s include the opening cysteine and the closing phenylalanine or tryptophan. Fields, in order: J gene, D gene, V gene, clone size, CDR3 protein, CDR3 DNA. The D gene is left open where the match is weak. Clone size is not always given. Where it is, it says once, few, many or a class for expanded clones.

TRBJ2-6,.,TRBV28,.,CASNRGGAGANVLTF,TGTGCCAGCAACAGGGGGGGAGCTGGGGCCAACGTCCTGACTTTC
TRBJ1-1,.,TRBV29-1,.,CSVGARGKDTEAFF,TGCAGCGTGGGGGCGAGGGGAAAGGACACTGAAGCTTTCTTT
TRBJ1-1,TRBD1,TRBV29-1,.,CSAGTVGTEAFF,TGCAGCGCCGGGACAGTCGGGACTGAAGCTTTCTTT
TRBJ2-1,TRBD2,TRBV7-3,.,CASSLLGTNIHEQFF,TGTGCCAGCAGCTTATTGGGGACTAACATCCATGAGCAGTTCTTC
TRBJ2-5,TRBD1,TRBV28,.,CASSLVGQGYEETQYF,TGTGCCAGCAGTTTAGTTGGACAGGGGTATGAGGAGACCCAGTACTTC
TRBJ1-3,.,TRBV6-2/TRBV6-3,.,CASSYAIHSGNTIYF,TGTGCCAGCAGTTACGCGATTCACTCTGGAAACACCATATATTTT
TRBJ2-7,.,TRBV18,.,CASSPGDSSYEQYF,TGTGCCAGCTCACCAGGCGACAGCTCCTACGAGCAGTACTTC
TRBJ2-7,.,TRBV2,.,CASRPGPKYEQYF,TGTGCCAGCAGGCCGGGACCAAAGTACGAGCAGTACTTC
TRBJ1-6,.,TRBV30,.,CAWSEGVSPLHF,TGTGCCTGGAGTGAGGGGGTTTCACCCCTCCACTTT
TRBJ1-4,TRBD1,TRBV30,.,CAWTAGGQPNEKLFF,TGTGCCTGGACAGCCGGGGGACAGCCCAATGAAAAACTGTTTTTT
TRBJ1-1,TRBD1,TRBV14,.,CASSQGQGLEAFF,TGTGCCAGCAGCCAGGGACAGGGGCTTGAAGCTTTCTTT
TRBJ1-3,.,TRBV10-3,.,CAIGETEYSGNTIYF,TGTGCCATCGGGGAGACGGAATACTCTGGAAACACCATATATTTT
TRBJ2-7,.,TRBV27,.,CASRNPDSYEQYF,TGTGCCAGCAGAAATCCAGACAGCTACGAGCAGTACTTC
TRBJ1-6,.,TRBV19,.,CASSRRTGTGSPLHF,TGTGCCAGTAGTCGAAGGACCGGGACGGGTTCACCCCTCCACTTT
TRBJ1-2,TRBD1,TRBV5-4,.,CASSDDRVDGYTF,TGTGCCAGCAGCGACGACAGGGTAGATGGCTACACCTTC
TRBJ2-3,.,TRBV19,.,CASRRNAGGTDTQYF,TGTGCCAGTCGCCGGAATGCCGGGGGCACAGATACGCAGTATTTT
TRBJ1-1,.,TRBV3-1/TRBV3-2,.,CASSRGGGNTEAFF,TGTGCCAGCAGCCGCGGGGGTGGGAACACTGAAGCTTTCTTT
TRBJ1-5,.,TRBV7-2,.,CASSPYGRSNQPQHF,TGTGCCAGCAGCCCATACGGGCGGAGCAATCAGCCCCAGCATTTT
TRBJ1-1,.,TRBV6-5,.,CASSPRGKVTEAFF,TGTGCCAGCAGTCCCCGCGGGAAGGTCACTGAAGCTTTCTTT
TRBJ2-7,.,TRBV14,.,CASSQDPTGSSYEQYF,TGTGCCAGCAGCCAGGATCCGACAGGTAGCTCCTACGAGCAGTACTTC
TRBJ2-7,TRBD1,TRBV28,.,CASSSGTGGSYEQYF,TGTGCCAGCAGTTCCGGGACAGGGGGCAGCTACGAGCAGTACTTC
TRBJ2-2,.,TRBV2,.,CASSEQGARGTGELFF,TGTGCCAGCAGTGAACAGGGGGCGCGGGGGACCGGGGAGCTGTTTTTT
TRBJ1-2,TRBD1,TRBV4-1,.,CASSQQQGARYGYTF,TGCGCCAGCAGCCAACAACAGGGGGCGCGGTATGGCTACACCTTC
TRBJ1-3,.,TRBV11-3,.,CASSHQGENTIYF,TGTGCCAGCAGCCACCAGGGCGAAAACACCATATATTTT
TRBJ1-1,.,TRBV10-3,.,CAIATSGGLMNTEAFF,TGTGCCATCGCTACATCCGGGGGCCTCATGAACACTGAAGCTTTCTTT
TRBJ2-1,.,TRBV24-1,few,CATSKRGGTGNEQFF,TGTGCCACCAGTAAAAGGGGGGGCACCGGCAATGAGCAGTTCTTC